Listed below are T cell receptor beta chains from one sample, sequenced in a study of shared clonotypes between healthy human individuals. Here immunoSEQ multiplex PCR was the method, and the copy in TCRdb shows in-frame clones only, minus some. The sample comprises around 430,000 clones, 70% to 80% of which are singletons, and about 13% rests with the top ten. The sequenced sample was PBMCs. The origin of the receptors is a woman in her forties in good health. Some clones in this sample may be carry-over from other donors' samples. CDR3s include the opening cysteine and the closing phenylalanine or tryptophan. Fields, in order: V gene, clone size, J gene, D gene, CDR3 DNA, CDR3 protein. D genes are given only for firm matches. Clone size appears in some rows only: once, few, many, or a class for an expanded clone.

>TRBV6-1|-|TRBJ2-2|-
TGTGCCAGCAGGGTAACTAGCACCGGGGAGCTGTTTTTT
CASRVTSTGELFF
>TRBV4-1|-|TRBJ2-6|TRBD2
TGCGCCAGCAGCCAAGGTAGCGGGGTCTCTGGGGCCAACGTCCTGACTTTC
CASSQGSGVSGANVLTF
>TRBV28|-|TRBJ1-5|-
TGTGCCAGCAGTTTATTCCCGGGGGGCTCTCAGCCCCAGCATTTT
CASSLFPGGSQPQHF
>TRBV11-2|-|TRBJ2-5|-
TGTGCCAGCAGCTTCCGCCTACCGCCCCAAGAGACCCAGTACTTC
CASSFRLPPQETQYF
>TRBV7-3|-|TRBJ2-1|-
TGTGCCAGCAGCACCAACAGGCGTGACTACAATGAGCAGTTCTTC
CASSTNRRDYNEQFF
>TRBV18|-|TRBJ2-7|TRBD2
TGTGCCAGCTCATATGAGCGGGAGGGCCGGCAGTACTTC
CASSYEREGRQYF
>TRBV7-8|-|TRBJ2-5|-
TGTGCCAGCAGCTATAACAGGGTAACAGAGACCCAGTACTTC
CASSYNRVTETQYF
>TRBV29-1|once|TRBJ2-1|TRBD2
TGCAGCGTTGAAGAGGGACTAGCGGCCTACAATGAGCAGTTCTTC
CSVEEGLAAYNEQFF
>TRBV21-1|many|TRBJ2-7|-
TGTGCCAGCAGCAAAGAGGGGGCGATTCGCGGCCCCAGCCACGAGCAGTACTTC
CASSKEGAIRGPSHEQYF
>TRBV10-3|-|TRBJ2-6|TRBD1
TGTGCCATCAGTGGGACAGGGTTCTCTGGGGCCAACGTCCTGACTTTC
CAISGTGFSGANVLTF
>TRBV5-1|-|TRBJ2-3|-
TGCGCCAGCAGCCAGGGACGGACAAGCACAGATACGCAGTATTTT
CASSQGRTSTDTQYF
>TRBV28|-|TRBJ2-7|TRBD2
TGTGCCAGCACTGGGACTAGCGGGAGAGCTAGGGCTATCGAGCAGTACTTC
CASTGTSGRARAIEQYF
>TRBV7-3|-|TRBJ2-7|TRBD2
TGTGCCAGCAGCCCCTCCACCGGGACTAGCGGTTCCTACGAGCAGTACTTC
CASSPSTGTSGSYEQYF
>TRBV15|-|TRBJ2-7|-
TGTGCCACCAGCAGAGGAGACCCTTCCGGGAGCGAGCAGTACTTC
CATSRGDPSGSEQYF
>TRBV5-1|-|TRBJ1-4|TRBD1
TGCGCCAGCAGCGGACAGGGGCTTGGTAATGAAAAACTGTTTTTT
CASSGQGLGNEKLFF
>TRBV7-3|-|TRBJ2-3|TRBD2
TGTGCCAGCAGCTTATCCAGACAGGGAAGTAGCGGGAGTTTAAGAAATACGCAGTATTTT
CASSLSRQGSSGSLRNTQYF
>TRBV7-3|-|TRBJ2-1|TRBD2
TGTGCCAGCAGCACCTCTAGCGGCCGGGTAATGGGTGAGCAGTTCTTC
CASSTSSGRVMGEQFF
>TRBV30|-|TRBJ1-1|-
TGTGCCTGGAGTGTCTCCAGGCTATTGAACACTGAAGCTTTCTTT
CAWSVSRLLNTEAFF
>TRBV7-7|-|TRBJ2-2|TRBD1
TGTGCCATGGGGACAGGGAACACCGGGGAGCTGTTTTTT
CAMGTGNTGELFF
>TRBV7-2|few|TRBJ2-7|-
TGTGCCAGCAGCTTATCGGTCGGGTCCTCCTACGAGCAGTACTTC
CASSLSVGSSYEQYF
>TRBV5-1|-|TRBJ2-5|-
TGCGCCAGCAGCTCCCGGGTGGAAGAGACCCAGTACTTC
CASSSRVEETQYF
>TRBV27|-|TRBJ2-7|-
TGTGCCAGCAGCCAGACAGGCCCATCTAGGGAGCAGTACTTC
CASSQTGPSREQYF
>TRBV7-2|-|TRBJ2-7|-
TGTGCCAGCAGCTTATCTGGGGCGGGGTACGAGCAGTACTTC
CASSLSGAGYEQYF
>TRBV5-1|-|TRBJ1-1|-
TGCGCCAGCAGCTTGCAAAGGTCCGGGGACACTGAAGCTTTCTTT
CASSLQRSGDTEAFF
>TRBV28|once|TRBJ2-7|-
TGTGCCAGCAGGCGGGACGGGAGAAAAGAGCAGTACTTC
CASRRDGRKEQYF
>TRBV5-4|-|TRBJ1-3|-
TGTGCCAGCAGCTTGGAGTCAGCCGGAAACACCATATATTTT
CASSLESAGNTIYF
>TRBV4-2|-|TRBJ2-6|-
TGTGCCAGCAGCCAAGATACGGGGGCCAACGTCCTGACTTTC
CASSQDTGANVLTF
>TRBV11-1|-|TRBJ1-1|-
TGTGCCAGCAGCGCAGGGTCCCTCCTAACCCTCATGAACACTGAAGCTTTCTTT
CASSAGSLLTLMNTEAFF
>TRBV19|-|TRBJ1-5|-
TGTGCCAGTAGCTCCCAATCAACGGGGGGACAGCCCCAGCATTTT
CASSSQSTGGQPQHF
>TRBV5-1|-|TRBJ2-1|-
TGCGCCAGCAGCCTGGAGGGGGAGTCCTACAATGAGCAGTTCTTC
CASSLEGESYNEQFF
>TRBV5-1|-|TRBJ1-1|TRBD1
TGCGCCAGCAGCTTGGGGACAGGGGACGTCCCTGAAGCTTTCTTT
CASSLGTGDVPEAFF
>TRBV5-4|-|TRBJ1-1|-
TGTGCCAGCAGCTTGTGGAAAGGTAGAGTGACTGAAGCTTTCTTT
CASSLWKGRVTEAFF
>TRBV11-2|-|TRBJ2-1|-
TGTGCCTGCAGCTTAGGCGTTCTCAATGAGCAGTTCTTC
CACSLGVLNEQFF
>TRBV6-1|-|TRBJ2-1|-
TGTGCCAGCAGTGACCAGGTAACCTCCTACAATGAGCAGTTCTTC
CASSDQVTSYNEQFF
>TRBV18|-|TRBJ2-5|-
TGTGCCAGCTCACCCATTCTGGGGGAGACCCAGTACTTC
CASSPILGETQYF
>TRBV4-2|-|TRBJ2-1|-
TGTGCCAGCAGCCAAGAGAGGGGACGGCCTAATGAGCAGTTCTTC
CASSQERGRPNEQFF
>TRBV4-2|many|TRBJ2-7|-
TGTGCCAGCAGCCAAGAGGGGGCTAGGGTCCACGAGCAGTACTTC
CASSQEGARVHEQYF
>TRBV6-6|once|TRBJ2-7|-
TGTGCCAGCAGTACTCCTAACCAGCCGGGCTACGAGCAGTACTTC
CASSTPNQPGYEQYF
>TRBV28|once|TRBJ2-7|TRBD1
TGTGCCAGCACCCCTATGGGAAGACAGGGACACTACGAGCAGTACTTC
CASTPMGRQGHYEQYF
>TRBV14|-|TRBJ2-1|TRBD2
TGTGCCAGCAGCCAAGATTTGCTAGCGGATTACAATGAGCAGTTCTTC
CASSQDLLADYNEQFF
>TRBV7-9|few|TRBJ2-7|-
TGTGCCAGCAGCTTAGGAGCGCGCGAGCAGTACTTC
CASSLGAREQYF
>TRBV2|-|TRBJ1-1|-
TGTGCCAGCAGTGAGGAAGAGAACACTGAAGCTTTCTTT
CASSEEENTEAFF
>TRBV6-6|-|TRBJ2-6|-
TGTGCCAGCAGTGACGACAGCTCTGGGGCCAACGTCCTGACTTTC
CASSDDSSGANVLTF
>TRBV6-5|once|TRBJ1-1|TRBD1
TGTGCCAGCAGCGGGACAGGGCGGGACACTGAAGCTTTCTTT
CASSGTGRDTEAFF
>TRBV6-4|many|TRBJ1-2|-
TGTGCCAGCAGTGTCTCGGCCGGGCAGGACTATGGCTACACCTTC
CASSVSAGQDYGYTF
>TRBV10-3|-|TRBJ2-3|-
TGTGCCTACGGCCAGAACACAGATACGCAGTATTTT
CAYGQNTDTQYF
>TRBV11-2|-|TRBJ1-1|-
TGTGCCAGCAGCATCCTGACAGGAGGGAACACTGAAGCTTTCTTT
CASSILTGGNTEAFF
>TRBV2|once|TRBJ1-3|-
TGTGCCAGCACTCTTTACCAAGTCAACACCATATATTTT
CASTLYQVNTIYF
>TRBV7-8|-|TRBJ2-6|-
TGTGCCAGCAGCTTAGGAGGGGACATTCACTCTGGGGCCAACGTCCTGACTTTC
CASSLGGDIHSGANVLTF
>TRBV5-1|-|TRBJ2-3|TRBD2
TGCGCCAGCAGCTTGGGCGGGAGTGGATTTGGAGATACGCAGTATTTT
CASSLGGSGFGDTQYF
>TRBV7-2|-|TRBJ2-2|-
TGTGCCAGCAGCTTTGGGGCAACGAACACCGGGGAGCTGTTTTTT
CASSFGATNTGELFF
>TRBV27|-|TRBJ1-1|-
TGTGCCAGCAGTTTAATGGGGGGAGGGAAGGTTTTCTTT
CASSLMGGGKVFF
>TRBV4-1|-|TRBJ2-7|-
TGCGCCAGCAGCCAAGAGCGGCTAGCGAACTACGAGCAGTACTTC
CASSQERLANYEQYF
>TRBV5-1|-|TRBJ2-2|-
TGCGCCAGCAGCTTGGTCGGGACCAGATTTTGGGGCGGGGAGCTGTTTTTT
CASSLVGTRFWGGELFF
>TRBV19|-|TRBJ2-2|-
TGTGCCAGTAGTATTCCCGGGTATGGCGGGGAGCTGTTTTTT
CASSIPGYGGELFF
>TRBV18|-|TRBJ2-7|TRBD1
TGTGCCAGCTCAACCGGGACAGGGGGCTACGAGCAGTACTTC
CASSTGTGGYEQYF
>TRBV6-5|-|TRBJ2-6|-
TGTGCCAGCCACTCATCTGGGGCCAACGTCCTGACTTTC
CASHSSGANVLTF
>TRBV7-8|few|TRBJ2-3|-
TGTGCCAGCAGCTTAGAAGCGCACTTAGATACGCAGTATTTT
CASSLEAHLDTQYF
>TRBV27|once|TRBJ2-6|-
TGTGCCAGCAGTTTTTGGGCAGGGGCTGGGGCCAACGTCCTGACTTTC
CASSFWAGAGANVLTF
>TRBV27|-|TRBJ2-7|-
TGTGCCAGCAGTTTATCGCTGACAGGCTACTACGAGCAGTACTTC
CASSLSLTGYYEQYF